Listed here are 2 T cell receptor beta chains from one sample, sequenced in a study of CD8 T cells in ankylosing spondylitis. TCRdb independently ran MiXCR on the 5' RACE reads; one entry per CDR3 protein. The table shows 150,000 to 200,000 distinct CDR3 sequences, with about 17% occurring only once. Sequencing used blood, either unsorted or a sorted T cell fraction (not recorded which). The receptors were gathered from a male donor with ankylosing spondylitis or in good health (not recorded which).

This clonotype was picked up many times. V is TRBV20-1 and J is TRBJ2-5, with 8 bases that match TRBD2. This CDR3 spans 16 amino acids. V dropped 3 bases and J dropped 4; count of bases not matched to a gene: 13. Germline V gene lookup returns CDR1 DFQATT and CDR2 SNEGSKA (reference sequence). The DNA of the CDR3 is TGCAGTGCTAGCCCGGGGACTAGGGCAAGAATAGAGACCCAGTACTTC. Translated, it gives CSASPGTRARIETQYF.

This clonotype was counted at least ten times. This chain uses TRBV27 with TRBJ1-1; TRBD1 agrees at 7 bases. The V segment lost 1 base and the J segment 6 bases; nucleotides outside the gene matches: 11. The germline V gene has CDR1 MNHEY and CDR2 SMNVEV (reference sequence). This CDR3 has 16 amino acids. CDR3 loop: CASSLYGQATSPEAFF. The CDR3, as DNA: TGTGCCAGCAGTTTATACGGACAGGCAACGTCCCCTGAAGCTTTCTTT.